This TCR beta chain stems from a study of regulatory T cells in long-lasting Graves disease. The time point denotes: newly diagnosed GD, antithyroid drugs for less than 3 months. The TCR library was made from RNA extracted from PBMCs. The V and J ends lost 5 bases and 2 bases respectively, with 13 bases between them. The CDR3 totals 14 residues. Germline loops: CDR1 SEHNR, CDR2 FQNEAQ (reference sequence). Notes on the study in general: Peripheral blood, not thyroid tissue, was the sole material studied. New patients shared 800 to 1,000 public clonotypes, and persistent patients shared more, with 2,500 to 3,000.

This clonotype was found a few times. Its antigen is unknown. This may arise from a read error, as a much more abundant clone is one base away. To make TCR beta libraries, researchers used iRepertoire HTBI primers and Arm-PCR of CDR3 regions. TCRdb used MiXCR to reprocess the multiplex PCR reads, holding one entry per CDR3 protein. The sample shows about 420,000 distinct CDR3 sequences, over 15% of them seen only once. These records were also assigned to another study, of T cells in Graves' hyperthyroidism and ophthalmopathy. This second study notes: Patients with uncontrolled infections, other autoimmune diseases, pregnancy or lactation were excluded.

The receptor comes from a woman in her late teens or twenties with Graves disease. This specimen consisted of peripheral blood mononuclear cells (PBMCs), obtained at new diagnosis, from a patient treated with antithyroid drugs. The chain couples TRBV7-9 to TRBJ2-7; D gene uncertain. Here the CDR3 reads CASSHNTLTYEQYF. As DNA, the CDR3 is TGTGCCAGCAGCCACAACACGCTAACCTACGAGCAGTACTTC.